Below are 8 T cell receptor beta chains sequenced from a single sample in a study of regulatory T cells in long-lasting Graves disease. Time point noted: newly diagnosed GD, antithyroid drugs for less than 3 months. RNA isolated from PBMCs was used to make the TCR library. CDR3 regions were amplified by Arm-PCR using iRepertoire HTBI primers to build TCR beta libraries. TCRdb re-called the multiplex PCR reads through MiXCR, storing one row per CDR3 protein. Among 450,000 to 650,000 distinct CDR3 sequences listed, 16% were seen once. This sample was shared with a second study, whose subject was T cells in Graves' hyperthyroidism and ophthalmopathy.

This material consisted of peripheral blood mononuclear cells (PBMCs), taken at new diagnosis, from a patient treated with antithyroid drugs. These receptors were obtained from a woman aged 35-60 years with Graves disease.

The table lists this clonotype with a few counts. The J gene is TRBJ1-2, the V gene TRBV6-1; D is possibly TRBD1 (5 bases). The CDR3 is made up of 11 amino acids. V lost 6 bases, J lost 5 bases, and 7 bases lay in between. Germline V gene lookup returns CDR1 MNHNS and CDR2 SASEGT. The CDR3 DNA is TGTGCCAGCAGGACAGATTATGGCTACACCTTC. It encodes CASRTDYGYTF.

The chain links TRBV13 to TRBJ2-5, with D uncertain. Trimming took 0 bases from V and 6 from J, leaving 8 bases between them. The germline V gene has CDR1 PRHDT and CDR2 FYEKMQ (reference sequence). The length of the CDR3 is 13 residues. CDR3 DNA: TGTGCCAGCAGCTTAGGGCGTCAAAAGACCCAGTACTTC. This sequence encodes CASSLGRQKTQYF.

This clonotype was counted between two and nine times. J is TRBJ1-5 and V is TRBV15; D may be TRBD1 (5 bases). The length of the CDR3 is 15 residues. Per germline, CDR1 LNHNV and CDR2 YYDKDF (reference sequence). V lost 5 bases, J lost 4 bases, and 15 bases lay in between. The CDR3 region has the DNA TGTGCCACCAGCGCTGCGGGGCAGACAAATCAGCCCCAGCATTTT. Amino acid sequence: CATSAAGQTNQPQHF.

The gene calls are TRBV18 and TRBJ1-3; D call uncertain. In germline, CDR1 is KGHSH, CDR2 LQKENI. The CDR3 runs to 17 residues. Trimming removed 1 base at V and 0 bases at J, with 13 bases between. The CDR3 sequence: CASSPRGLPDSGNTIYF. The CDR3 DNA reads as TGTGCCAGCTCACCACGAGGTCTCCCCGACTCTGGAAACACCATATATTTT.

A note on this clonotype: A read error is possible here, since a much larger clone lies one base away. The gene calls are TRBV12-3 or TRBV12-4 and TRBJ1-1; tentatively, D is TRBD1 (6 bases). V was pared by 8 bases and J by 11 bases, with 24 bases between. The CDR3 has 14 amino acids. The CDR3 DNA follows: TGTGCCAGCGGCGAGGCGGGGGACACAATTATGGCTTTCTTT. It codes for CASGEAGDTIMAFF.

The V gene is TRBV4-1, the J gene TRBJ2-7, with 10 bases identical to TRBD1. The J segment lost 4 bases and the V segment lost 1 base, leaving 4 bases of the junction unmatched. The length of the CDR3 is 15 residues. Germline V CDR1 and CDR2: MGHRA, YSYEKL. Here the CDR3 DNA reads TGCGCCAGCAGCCAAGGGGACAGGGGTGGGTACGAGCAGTACTTC. Encoded protein: CASSQGDRGGYEQYF.

The chain is built from TRBV12-3 or TRBV12-4 and TRBJ1-1; D gene unclear. The CDR3 length is 13 residues. The ends were cut back, 6 bases at V and 4 bases at J, with 12 bases in the middle. CDR3 nucleotides: TGTGCCAGCAGCCCTTTCCGGGGCACTGAAGCTTTCTTT. As protein: CASSPFRGTEAFF.

This clonotype was picked up a small number of times. V usage is TRBV25-1 and J usage is TRBJ2-1; tentative D call: TRBD2 (6 bases). Per the germline V gene, CDR1 is MGHDK and CDR2 is SYGVNS. The V end lost 2 bases, the J end lost 9 bases, and 11 bases lay between the germline ends. This CDR3 is built from 13 residues. CDR3 nucleotide sequence: TGTGCCAGCAGTGAACCTGGGGGGACTGAGCAGTTCTTC. Translation gives CASSEPGGTEQFF.